Listed here is a single T cell receptor beta chain. No cognate antigen has been identified for it. Base qualities are missing; no much larger clone stands one base away. This entry is derived from a study of cytomegalovirus exposure and HLA in healthy donors (dated by TCRdb to 2016 to 2017). Study-level background: According to a later analysis, one platform produced both the roughly 120 validation repertoires and the 666 repertoires of the first cohort. The study aimed to test whether signatures of past pathogen exposure could be identified by cataloging public T cell receptors. To predict cytomegalovirus infection status, the study combined high-throughput TCR immunosequencing, statistical association of individual TCRs with disease status, and machine learning. A separate validation cohort of roughly 110 different subjects was used in addition to the roughly 620-subject first cohort. Study-wide findings and limitations: The study gave a list of roughly 150 TCR beta chains associated with cytomegalovirus. A few of the identified cytomegalovirus-associated TCR beta chains were confirmed in vitro to be specific for cytomegalovirus antigens. A later analysis had no HLA typing for the validation cohort, so co-occurrence there was scored across all 110 or so repertoires. The classifier was reported to diagnose cytomegalovirus status with high specificity and sensitivity in both the original cohort and the validation cohort. Subsequent analysis determined that TCRs grouped into clusters in the first cohort also showed a tendency toward co-occurrence across the roughly 130 validation repertoires, and about 94% of cluster scores exceeded 0. Across donors, most TCR sequences were observed very rarely, whereas some public TCRs were present in many individuals. The authors suggested that the approach could potentially be generalized to other disease states and immunological phenotypes.

Library preparation employed the immunoSEQ multiplex PCR assay. In the original analysis: A statistical classification framework was developed to diagnose cytomegalovirus status using the catalog of TCR beta chain sequences. The clones in this table, taken by TCRdb from immuneACCESS, are in-frame only. Not every clone is retained; where verified, under half of the shortfall comes from an unresolved V gene, and the cause of the rest is unknown. From that table come the V and J calls and clone size; the DNA was used to work out D and trimming. Present in this sample are a few hundred thousand clones, 90% of which were seen just once. Approximately 0.34% of the sample is taken by the ten largest. Separate from the approximately 690-subject first cohort, the validation cohort of roughly 120 subjects was the group to which the donors belonged. This TCR was sampled from a woman aged 18-30 years in good health and CMV-seronegative. Sequenced sample: PBMCs.

CDR3 sequence: CASSINPPSNTGELFF. The nucleotide sequence is TGTGCCAGTAGTATAAATCCCCCTTCGAACACCGGGGAGCTGTTTTTT. The rearranged segments are TRBV19 and TRBJ2-2; the D gene cannot be resolved reliably. From its cysteine to its phenylalanine, the CDR3 spans 16 amino acids. The retained sequence is limited to the CDR3, 48 bases, with the frame set at the first base. V drops 2 bases and J drops 0 bases, leaving 10 bases in between. CDR1 and CDR2 were assigned from the germline V gene (reference sequence) as LNHDA and SQIVND.